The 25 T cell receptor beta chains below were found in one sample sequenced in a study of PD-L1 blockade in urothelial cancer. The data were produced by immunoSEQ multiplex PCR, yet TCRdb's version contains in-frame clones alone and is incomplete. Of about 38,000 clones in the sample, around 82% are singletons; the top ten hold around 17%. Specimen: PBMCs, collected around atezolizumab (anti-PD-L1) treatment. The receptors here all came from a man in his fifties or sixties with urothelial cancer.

The CDR3 nucleotides read TGTGCCAGCAGCTTAGATGGTGGGAGGATGGATACGCAGTATTTT. As protein: CASSLDGGRMDTQYF. The chain has TRBV7-8 and TRBJ2-3, with D possibly matching TRBD2 (6 bases). The CDR3 runs 15 residues. From germline, CDR1 is SGHVS and CDR2 FQNEAQ. V shed 1 base and J shed 6 bases, with 14 bases lying between them.

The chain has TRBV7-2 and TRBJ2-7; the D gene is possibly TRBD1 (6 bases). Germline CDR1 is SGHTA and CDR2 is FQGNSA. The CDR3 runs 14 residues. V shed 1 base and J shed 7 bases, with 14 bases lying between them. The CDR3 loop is CASSLGQAGGEQYF. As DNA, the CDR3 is TGTGCCAGCAGCTTAGGACAGGCTGGGGGTGAGCAGTACTTC. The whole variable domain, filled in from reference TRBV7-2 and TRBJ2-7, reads GAGVSQSPSNKVTEKGKDVELRCDPISGHTALYWYRQSLGQGLEFLIYFQGNSAPDKSGLPSDRFSAERTGGSVSTLTIQRTQQEDSAVYLCASSLGQAGGEQYFGPGTRLTVT.

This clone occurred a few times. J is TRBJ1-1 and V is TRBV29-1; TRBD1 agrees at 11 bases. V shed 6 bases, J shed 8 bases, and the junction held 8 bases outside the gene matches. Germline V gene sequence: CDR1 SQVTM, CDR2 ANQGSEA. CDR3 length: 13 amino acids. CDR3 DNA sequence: TGCAGCGTACCCCTCTGGGACAGGGGGGAAGCTTTCTTT. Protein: CSVPLWDRGEAFF.

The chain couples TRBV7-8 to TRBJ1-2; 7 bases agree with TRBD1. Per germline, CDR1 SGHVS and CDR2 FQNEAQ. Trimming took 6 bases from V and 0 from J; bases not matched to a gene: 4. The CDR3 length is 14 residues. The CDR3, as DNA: TGTGCCAGCAGTTTCCAGGGGGCTAACTATGGCTACACCTTC. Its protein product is CASSFQGANYGYTF.

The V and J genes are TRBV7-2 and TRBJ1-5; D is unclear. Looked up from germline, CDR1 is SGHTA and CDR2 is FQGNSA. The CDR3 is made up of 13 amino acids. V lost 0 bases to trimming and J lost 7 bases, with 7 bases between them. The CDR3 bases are TGTGCCAGCAGCTTAGCCCCGGAGCAGCCCCAGCATTTT. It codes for CASSLAPEQPQHF.

The CDR3 nucleotides are TGCGCCAGCAGCCGGGAAGGACTCTCCTCCTACGAGCAGTACTTC. This translates into CASSREGLSSYEQYF. The chain joins TRBV5-1 to TRBJ2-7, with D perhaps matching TRBD2 (5 bases). Trimming cost V 4 bases and J 0 bases, with 14 bases left between them. Germline CDR1 is SGHRS and CDR2 is YFSETQ. CDR3 length equals 15 residues.

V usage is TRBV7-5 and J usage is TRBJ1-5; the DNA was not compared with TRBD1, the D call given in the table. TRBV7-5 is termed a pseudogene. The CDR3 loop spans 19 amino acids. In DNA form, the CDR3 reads TGTGCCAGAAGCCCCAGAAGACAGGGGCTGTCCTTTAGCAATCAGCCCCAGCATTTT. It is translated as CARSPRRQGLSFSNQPQHF.

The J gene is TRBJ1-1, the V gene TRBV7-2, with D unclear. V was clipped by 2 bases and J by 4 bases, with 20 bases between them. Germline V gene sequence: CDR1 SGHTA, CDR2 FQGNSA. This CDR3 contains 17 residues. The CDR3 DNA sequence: TGTGCCAGCAGCTTATCTCCAGGAGGCTCTTCAGGCACTGAAGCTTTCTTT. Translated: CASSLSPGGSSGTEAFF.

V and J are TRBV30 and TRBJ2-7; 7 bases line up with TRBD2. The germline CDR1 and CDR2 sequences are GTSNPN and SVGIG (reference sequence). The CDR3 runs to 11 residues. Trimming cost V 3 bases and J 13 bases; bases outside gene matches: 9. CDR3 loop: CAWSPGEGAYF. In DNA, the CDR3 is TGTGCCTGGAGCCCCGGGGAGGGCGCTTACTTC.

The CDR3 sequence: CASSPTGTAFEAFF. The CDR3, as DNA: TGTGCCAGCAGCCCTACCGGGACAGCCTTTGAAGCTTTCTTT. This rearrangement joins TRBV7-9 to TRBJ1-1, with 7 nucleotides matching TRBD1. Germline loops: CDR1 SEHNR, CDR2 FQNEAQ (reference sequence). The length of the CDR3 is 14 residues. Unmatched junction bases numbered 10, after V lost 5 bases and J lost 7 bases.

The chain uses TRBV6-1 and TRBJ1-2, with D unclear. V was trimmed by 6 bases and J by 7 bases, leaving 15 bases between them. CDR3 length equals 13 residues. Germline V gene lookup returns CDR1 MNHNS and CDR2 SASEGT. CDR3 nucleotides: TGTGCCAGCAGCACGGGGTCAGAGAGTGGCTACACCTTC. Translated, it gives CASSTGSESGYTF.

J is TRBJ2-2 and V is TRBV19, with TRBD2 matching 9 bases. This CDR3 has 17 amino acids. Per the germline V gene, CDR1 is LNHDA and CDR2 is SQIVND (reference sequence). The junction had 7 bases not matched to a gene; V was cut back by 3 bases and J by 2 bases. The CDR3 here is CASSIGSGGFNTGELFF. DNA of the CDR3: TGTGCCAGTAGTATTGGTAGCGGGGGCTTCAACACCGGGGAGCTGTTTTTT.

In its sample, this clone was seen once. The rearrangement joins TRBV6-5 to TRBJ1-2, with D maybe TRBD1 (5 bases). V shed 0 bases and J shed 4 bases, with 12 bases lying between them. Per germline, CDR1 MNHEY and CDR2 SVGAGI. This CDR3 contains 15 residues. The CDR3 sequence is CASSYSMAGAYGYTF. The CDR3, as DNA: TGTGCCAGCAGTTACTCGATGGCTGGGGCCTATGGCTACACCTTC.

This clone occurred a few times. The CDR3 coding sequence is TGTGCCAGCAGTCGACTAGCGGGAGGGCCTGGGAGTCATGAGCAGTTCTTC. Translation: CASSRLAGGPGSHEQFF. The chain recombines TRBV2 with TRBJ2-1; 14 bases are shared with TRBD2. V dropped 5 bases and J dropped 8; count of bases not matched to a gene: 11. CDR1 and CDR2 (germline): SNHLY, FYNNEI. The CDR3 extends over 17 amino acids.

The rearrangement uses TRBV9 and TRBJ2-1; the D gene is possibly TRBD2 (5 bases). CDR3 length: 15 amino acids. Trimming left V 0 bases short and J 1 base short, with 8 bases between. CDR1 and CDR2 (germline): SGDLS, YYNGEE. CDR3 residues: CASSVDAGSYNEQFF. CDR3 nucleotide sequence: TGTGCCAGCAGCGTAGACGCGGGTTCCTACAATGAGCAGTTCTTC.

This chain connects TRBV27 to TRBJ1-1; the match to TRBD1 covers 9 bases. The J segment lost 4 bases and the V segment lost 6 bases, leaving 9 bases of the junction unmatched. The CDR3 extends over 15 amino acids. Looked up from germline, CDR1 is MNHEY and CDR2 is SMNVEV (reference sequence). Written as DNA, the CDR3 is TGTGCCAGCAGAGCACAGGGGGCGCGGAGCACTGAAGCTTTCTTT. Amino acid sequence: CASRAQGARSTEAFF.

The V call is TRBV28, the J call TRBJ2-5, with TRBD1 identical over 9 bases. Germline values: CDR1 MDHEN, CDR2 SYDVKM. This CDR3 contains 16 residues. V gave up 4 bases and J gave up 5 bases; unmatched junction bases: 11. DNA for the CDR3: TGTGCCAGCAGTTCACAAGCACAGGGGGCGGGGGAGACCCAGTACTTC. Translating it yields CASSSQAQGAGETQYF.

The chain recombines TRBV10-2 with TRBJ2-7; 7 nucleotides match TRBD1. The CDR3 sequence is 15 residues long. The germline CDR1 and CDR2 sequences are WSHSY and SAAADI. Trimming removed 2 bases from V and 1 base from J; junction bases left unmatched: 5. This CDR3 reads CASSERGQYSYEQYF. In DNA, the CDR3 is TGCGCCAGCAGTGAGAGGGGGCAGTATTCCTACGAGCAGTACTTC.

In nucleotides, the CDR3 is TGTGCCAGCAGTTTACTGACGGGGAGGGGCTACACCTTC. Translating gives CASSLLTGRGYTF. V is TRBV27 and J is TRBJ1-2; no definite D call. Trimming stripped 2 bases from V and 8 bases from J, with 12 bases between. The CDR3 length is 13 residues. Per germline, CDR1 MNHEY and CDR2 SMNVEV (reference sequence).

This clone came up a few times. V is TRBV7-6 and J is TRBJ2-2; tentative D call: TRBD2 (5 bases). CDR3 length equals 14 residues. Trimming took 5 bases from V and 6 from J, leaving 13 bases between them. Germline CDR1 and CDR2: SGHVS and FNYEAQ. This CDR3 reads CASSPSLGAGELFF. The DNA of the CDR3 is TGTGCCAGCAGCCCGAGTCTCGGGGCCGGGGAGCTGTTTTTT.

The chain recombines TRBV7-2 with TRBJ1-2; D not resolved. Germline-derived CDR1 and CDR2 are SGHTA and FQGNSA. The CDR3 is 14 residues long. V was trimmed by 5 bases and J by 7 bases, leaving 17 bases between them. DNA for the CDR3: TGTGCCAGCAGCCCAGCGCCCGTAGTCGGTGGCTACACCTTC. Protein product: CASSPAPVVGGYTF.

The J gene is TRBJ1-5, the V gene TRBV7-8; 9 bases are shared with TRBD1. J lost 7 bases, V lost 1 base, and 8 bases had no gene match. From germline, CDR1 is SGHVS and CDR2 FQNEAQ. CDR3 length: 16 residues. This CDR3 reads CASSLEGQGIGQPQHF. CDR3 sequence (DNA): TGTGCCAGCAGCTTAGAAGGACAGGGGATCGGGCAGCCCCAGCATTTT.

Here the CDR3 reads CASSQVRRRGLDNEQFF. In nucleotides, the CDR3 is TGCGCCAGCAGCCAAGTAAGACGCAGGGGGCTGGACAATGAGCAGTTCTTC. V is TRBV4-3 and J is TRBJ2-1, with 8 bases fitting TRBD1. The CDR3 loop spans 17 amino acids. Germline V gene data show CDR1 as LGHNA and CDR2 as YSLEER. Trimming removed 1 base from V and 5 bases from J; junction bases left unmatched: 10.

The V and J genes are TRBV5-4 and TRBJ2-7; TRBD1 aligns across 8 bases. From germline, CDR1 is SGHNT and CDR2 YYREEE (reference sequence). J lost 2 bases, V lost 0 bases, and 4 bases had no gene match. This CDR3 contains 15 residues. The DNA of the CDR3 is TGTGCCAGCAGCTTGGAGGGGACAGGCGCCTACGAGCAGTACTTC. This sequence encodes CASSLEGTGAYEQYF.

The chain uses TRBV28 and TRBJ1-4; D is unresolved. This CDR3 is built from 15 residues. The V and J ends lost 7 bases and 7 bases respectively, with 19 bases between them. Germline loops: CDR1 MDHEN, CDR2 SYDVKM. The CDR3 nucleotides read TGTGCCAGCACCCCCGCCCGGTCGGGAGGTGAAAAACTGTTTTTT. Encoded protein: CASTPARSGGEKLFF. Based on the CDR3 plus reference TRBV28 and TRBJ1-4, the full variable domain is DVKVTQSSRYLVKRTGEKVFLECVQDMDHENMFWYRQDPGLGLRLIYFSYDVKMKEKGDIPEGYSVSREKKERFSLILESASTNQTSMYLCASTPARSGGEKLFFGSGTQLSVL.